This is a list of T cell receptor beta chains from one sample in a study of OX40 agonist ivuxolimab in advanced cancers. Generated by immunoSEQ multiplex PCR, the TCRdb table keeps only in-frame clones and is missing some. The sample has 70,000 or so clones; roughly 80% are singletons. The input for sequencing was CD4+ or CD8+ T cells sorted from blood, taken in a trial of the OX40 agonist ivuxolimab. These receptors all stem from an adult with an advanced solid tumor such as melanoma, head and neck, liver or kidney cancer. Each CDR3 is given with its conserved first and last residue. The D gene is left open where the match is weak. Rows may omit the clone size; those that give it use once, few, many or a size class.

NA | TRBD1 | TRBJ2-1 | TRBV14 | CASSQWSLRGQGPLFTNEQFF | TGTGCCAGCAGCCAATGGTCCCTCCGGGGACAGGGGCCCCTTTTTACAAATGAGCAGTTCTTC
once | NA | TRBJ2-5 | TRBV29-1 | CSVEGQRVGETQYF | TGCAGCGTTGAAGGACAGAGAGTTGGAGAGACCCAGTACTTC
NA | NA | TRBJ1-5 | TRBV6-5 | CASRGGAGQPQHF | TGTGCCAGCAGGGGGGGGGCAGGTCAGCCCCAGCATTTT
NA | NA | TRBJ1-1 | TRBV5-6 | CASSLPLNTEAFF | TGTGCCAGCAGCTTGCCCCTGAACACTGAAGCTTTCTTT
many | NA | TRBJ1-1 | TRBV4-1 | CASSQGWRGRTEAFF | TGCGCCAGCAGCCAAGGGTGGAGGGGTAGAACTGAAGCTTTCTTT
once | TRBD1 | TRBJ1-1 | TRBV7-2 | CASSLRRGTGAEAFF | TGTGCCAGCAGCTTACGACGTGGAACAGGGGCTGAAGCTTTCTTT
NA | TRBD1 | TRBJ1-2 | TRBV6-5 | CASSSRTGRTNYGYTF | TGTGCCAGCAGTTCTCGGACAGGGAGGACGAACTATGGCTACACCTTC
NA | TRBD2 | TRBJ2-3 | TRBV5-4 | CASSLRLAGAGHTDTQYF | TGTGCCAGCAGCTTGCGACTAGCGGGGGCAGGCCACACAGATACGCAGTATTTT
few | TRBD1 | TRBJ1-5 | TRBV4-2 | CASSQETGGNQPQHF | TGTGCCAGCAGCCAAGAGACAGGGGGTAATCAGCCCCAGCATTTT
few | NA | TRBJ2-7 | TRBV28 | CASSFIGLYEQYF | TGTGCCAGCAGTTTTATAGGACTATACGAGCAGTACTTC
NA | TRBD2 | TRBJ2-7 | TRBV18 | CASSAGGRLNEQYF | TGTGCCAGCTCGGCGGGGGGGAGACTAAACGAGCAGTACTTC
NA | NA | TRBJ1-2 | TRBV19 | CASLAGSVNYGYTF | TGTGCCAGCTTGGCGGGGTCTGTCAACTATGGCTACACCTTC
NA | TRBD2 | TRBJ2-1 | TRBV7-9 | CASSKLAGNNNEQFF | TGTGCCAGCAGCAAACTAGCGGGGAACAACAATGAGCAGTTCTTC
NA | TRBD1 | TRBJ1-3 | TRBV6-6 | CASSQDRRGNTIYF | TGTGCCAGCAGCCAGGACAGGAGGGGAAACACCATATATTTT
NA | NA | TRBJ2-3 | TRBV25-1 | CASTRTGSTDTQYF | TGTGCCAGCACCCGGACGGGTTCCACAGATACGCAGTATTTT
NA | NA | TRBJ1-4 | TRBV9 | CASSGGTGMNEKLFF | TGTGCCAGCAGCGGCGGGACCGGTATGAATGAAAAACTGTTTTTT
few | NA | TRBJ1-6 | TRBV25-1 | CASSDNRVSPPLHF | TGTGCCAGCAGTGACAACAGGGTTTCGCCACCCCTCCACTTT
NA | TRBD2 | TRBJ2-5 | TRBV4-2 | CASSQTSGGTYQETQYF | TGTGCCAGCAGCCAAACTAGCGGGGGGACGTACCAAGAGACCCAGTACTTC
NA | TRBD1 | TRBJ1-4 | TRBV18 | CASSPETGGLNEKLFF | TGTGCCAGCTCACCAGAAACAGGGGGCCTTAATGAAAAACTGTTTTTT
NA | TRBD2 | TRBJ2-3 | TRBV5-4 | CASSFGGGVPDTQYF | TGTGCCAGCAGCTTTGGCGGGGGGGTTCCAGATACGCAGTATTTT
NA | NA | TRBJ2-1 | TRBV7-6 | CASSLFGGGNNEQFF | TGTGCCAGCAGCTTATTCGGAGGGGGAAACAATGAGCAGTTCTTC
NA | TRBD2 | TRBJ2-7 | TRBV11-3 | CASSLAGGREQYF | TGTGCCAGCAGCCTAGCGGGGGGGCGCGAGCAGTACTTC
NA | NA | TRBJ2-5 | TRBV19 | CASSHLSTGQETQYF | TGTGCCAGTAGTCATCTATCGACAGGCCAAGAGACCCAGTACTTC
NA | TRBD1 | TRBJ1-1 | TRBV29-1 | CSVIGTGKSAFF | TGCAGCGTGATTGGGACAGGGAAGTCAGCTTTCTTT
NA | NA | TRBJ1-4 | TRBV7-8 | CASSHLGTTNEKLFF | TGTGCCAGCAGCCACCTTGGAACAACTAATGAAAAACTGTTTTTT
NA | NA | TRBJ1-1 | TRBV6-6 | CASTPDRVNTEAFF | TGTGCCAGCACCCCGGACAGAGTGAACACTGAAGCTTTCTTT
NA | NA | TRBJ2-5 | TRBV6-1 | CASSGWETQYF | TGTGCCAGCAGCGGTTGGGAGACCCAGTACTTC
NA | NA | TRBJ1-1 | TRBV9 | CASSVAATGNTEAFF | TGTGCCAGCAGCGTAGCGGCCACAGGGAACACTGAAGCTTTCTTT
NA | NA | TRBJ2-1 | TRBV21-1 | CASNHSGGPSPYNEQFF | TGTGCCAGCAACCATAGCGGGGGGCCATCCCCCTACAATGAGCAGTTCTTC
few | TRBD1 | TRBJ2-7 | TRBV28 | CASRGQSYEQYF | TGTGCCAGCAGGGGACAGAGCTACGAGCAGTACTTC
NA | TRBD2 | TRBJ2-1 | TRBV7-2 | CASSLAAGRHNEQFF | TGTGCCAGCAGCTTAGCAGCGGGACGTCACAATGAGCAGTTCTTC
NA | NA | TRBJ2-5 | TRBV7-2 | CASSSPPGETQYF | TGTGCCAGCAGCTCACCCCCTGGAGAGACCCAGTACTTC
NA | TRBD1 | TRBJ1-1 | TRBV7-9 | CASSHSVQINRGGEAFF | TGTGCCAGCAGCCACAGTGTCCAAATTAACAGGGGGGGAGAAGCTTTCTTT
NA | NA | TRBJ1-3 | TRBV6-5 | CATRTFGNTIYF | TGTGCGACGCGGACGTTTGGAAACACCATATATTTT
NA | TRBD1 | TRBJ1-6 | TRBV5-1 | CASSGGTDSPYNSPLHF | TGCGCCAGCAGCGGCGGGACAGATTCTCCTTATAATTCACCCCTCCACTTT
NA | NA | TRBJ2-5 | TRBV5-1 | CASSLFGQQETQYF | TGCGCCAGCAGCTTGTTCGGGCAGCAAGAGACCCAGTACTTC
NA | TRBD2 | TRBJ2-3 | TRBV28 | CASVAGGTDTQYF | TGTGCCTCCGTAGCGGGGGGGACAGATACGCAGTATTTT
NA | NA | TRBJ1-1 | TRBV7-9 | CASSTASEAFF | TGTGCCAGCAGCACCGCTTCTGAAGCTTTCTTT
NA | NA | TRBJ1-2 | TRBV6-5 | CASSYKAVHGYTF | TGTGCCAGCAGTTATAAGGCGGTACATGGCTACACCTTC
once | NA | TRBJ2-7 | TRBV5-4 | CASSLASGEQYF | TGTGCCAGCAGCTTGGCGTCAGGAGAGCAGTACTTC
few | NA | TRBJ2-3 | TRBV7-9 | CASSSMDRTDADTQYF | TGTGCCAGCAGCTCAATGGATCGGACTGATGCAGATACGCAGTATTTT
NA | NA | TRBJ1-6 | TRBV19 | CASSRQRSSYNSPLHF | TGTGCCAGTAGCAGACAGAGAAGCTCCTATAATTCACCCCTCCACTTT
NA | NA | TRBJ1-2 | TRBV6-6 | CASSPSGRNHTF | TGTGCCAGCAGCCCGTCAGGGAGGAACCACACCTTC
NA | NA | TRBJ2-2 | TRBV11-2 | CASSSQGSSTGELFF | TGTGCCAGCAGCTCCCAGGGGAGTTCCACCGGGGAGCTGTTTTTT
NA | TRBD1 | TRBJ1-5 | TRBV4-1 | CASSQGFGDSDVQPQHF | TGCGCCAGCAGCCAAGGCTTTGGGGACAGTGATGTTCAGCCCCAGCATTTT
few | NA | TRBJ1-6 | TRBV27 | CASSLNYNSPLHF | TGTGCCAGCAGTTTGAATTATAATTCACCCCTCCACTTT
NA | TRBD1 | TRBJ1-5 | TRBV2 | CASSEETGGNQPQHF | TGTGCCAGCAGTGAGGAGACAGGGGGCAATCAGCCCCAGCATTTT
NA | NA | TRBJ2-3 | TRBV4-1 | CASSYFSTQYF | TGCGCCAGCAGCTACTTCTCAACGCAGTATTTT
NA | NA | TRBJ2-1 | TRBV5-1 | CASSLSGTQSNNEQFF | TGCGCCAGCAGCTTATCAGGGACCCAAAGTAACAATGAGCAGTTCTTC
NA | TRBD1 | TRBJ1-1 | TRBV25-1 | CASTGARRQGAEAFF | TGTGCCAGCACTGGGGCCCGGAGGCAGGGGGCTGAAGCTTTCTTT
NA | NA | TRBJ2-5 | TRBV27 | CASSQGGETQYF | TGTGCCAGCAGTCAGGGGGGAGAGACCCAGTACTTC
NA | NA | TRBJ2-5 | TRBV7-2 | CASSTGETQYF | TGTGCCAGCAGCACCGGGGAGACCCAGTACTTC
NA | TRBD1 | TRBJ1-2 | TRBV6-6 | CASRPDREIGYGYTF | TGTGCCAGCAGACCGGACAGGGAGATTGGCTATGGCTACACCTTC
NA | NA | TRBJ2-1 | TRBV5-1 | CASSQTGTSYNEQFF | TGCGCCAGCAGCCAGACCGGGACAAGTTACAATGAGCAGTTCTTC
NA | NA | TRBJ2-5 | TRBV30 | CAWSGHPVGGKEETQYF | TGTGCCTGGAGTGGGCACCCCGTGGGGGGCAAGGAAGAGACCCAGTACTTC